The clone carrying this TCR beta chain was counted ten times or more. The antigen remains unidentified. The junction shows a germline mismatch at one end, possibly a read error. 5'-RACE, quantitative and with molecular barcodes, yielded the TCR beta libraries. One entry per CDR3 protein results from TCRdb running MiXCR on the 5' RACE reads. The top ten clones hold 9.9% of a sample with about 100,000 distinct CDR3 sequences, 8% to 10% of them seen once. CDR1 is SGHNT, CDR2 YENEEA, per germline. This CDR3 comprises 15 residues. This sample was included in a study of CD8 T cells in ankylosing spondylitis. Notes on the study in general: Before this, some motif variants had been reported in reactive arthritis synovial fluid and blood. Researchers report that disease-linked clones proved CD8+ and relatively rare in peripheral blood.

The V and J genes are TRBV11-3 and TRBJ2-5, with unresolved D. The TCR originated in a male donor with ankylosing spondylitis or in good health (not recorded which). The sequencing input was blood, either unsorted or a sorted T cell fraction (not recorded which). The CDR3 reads CASSLESVYEETQYF. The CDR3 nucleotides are TGTGCCAGCAGCCTAGAAAGTGTTTACGAAGAGACCCAGTACTTC.